This TCR beta chain was found in a study of patients and donors after allogeneic stem cell transplantation (TCRdb year 2020). V sheds 5 bases and J sheds 4 bases, leaving 15 bases between their ends. From the germline V gene, CDR1 is SGHVS and CDR2 is FNYEAQ. The CDR3 covers 14 residues, taking in both the cysteine and the phenylalanine. Only the CDR3 part of the read is kept: 42 bases, read in frame from the first base. The protocol used for the library was RT-PCR. This sample was sequenced with a NextSeq 550. Using fastp trimming at Q25 and MiXCR clonotype assembly, TCRdb reanalyzed the public sequencing data and kept in-frame beta chains. Rows matching on CDR3 protein sequence are summarized as one entry with the most common DNA and genes. The sample table records about 230,000 distinct CDR3 sequences; over 12% of these occur just once. Approximately 10% of the sample is held by the ten biggest clonotypes.

This clonotype came up many times. The target of this receptor is not known. The input lacks base qualities; no much larger clone sits a single base away. Recombination linked TRBV7-6 to TRBJ2-7; the D gene is perhaps TRBD1, on 6 matching bases. This receptor was identified in a human donor who was either an allogeneic HSCT recipient or a stem cell or donor lymphocyte infusion donor (not recorded which). It is not recorded whose cells these are; they may come from a transplant donor. The sample was blood, either unsorted or a sorted T cell fraction (not recorded which). The CDR3: CASSIRTVGYEQYF. The DNA sequence is as follows: TGTGCCAGCAGCATCCGGACAGTGGGGTACGAGCAGTACTTC.